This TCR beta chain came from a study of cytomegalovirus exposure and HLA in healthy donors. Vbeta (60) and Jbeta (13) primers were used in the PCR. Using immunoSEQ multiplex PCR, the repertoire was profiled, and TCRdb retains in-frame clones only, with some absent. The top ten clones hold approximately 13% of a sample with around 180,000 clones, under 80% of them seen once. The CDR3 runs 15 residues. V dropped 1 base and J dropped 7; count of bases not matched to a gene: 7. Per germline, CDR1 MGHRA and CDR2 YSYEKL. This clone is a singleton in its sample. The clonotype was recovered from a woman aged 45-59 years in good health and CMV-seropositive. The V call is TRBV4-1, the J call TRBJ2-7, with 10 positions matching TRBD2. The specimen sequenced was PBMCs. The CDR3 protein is CASSQAGLAGVEQYF. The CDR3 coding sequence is TGCGCCAGCAGCCAAGCGGGGCTAGCGGGGGTAGAGCAGTACTTC.